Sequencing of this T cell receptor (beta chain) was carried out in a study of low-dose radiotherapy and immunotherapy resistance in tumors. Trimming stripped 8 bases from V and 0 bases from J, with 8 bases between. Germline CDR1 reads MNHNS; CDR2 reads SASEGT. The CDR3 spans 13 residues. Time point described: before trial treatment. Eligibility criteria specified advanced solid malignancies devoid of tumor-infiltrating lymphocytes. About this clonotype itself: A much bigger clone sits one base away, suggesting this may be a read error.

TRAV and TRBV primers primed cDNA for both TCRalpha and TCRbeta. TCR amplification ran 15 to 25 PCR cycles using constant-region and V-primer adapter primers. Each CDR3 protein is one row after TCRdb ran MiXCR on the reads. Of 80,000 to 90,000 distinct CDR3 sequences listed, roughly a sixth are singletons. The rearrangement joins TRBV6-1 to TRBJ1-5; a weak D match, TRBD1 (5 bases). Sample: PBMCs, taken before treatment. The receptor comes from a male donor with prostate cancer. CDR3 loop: CASRTYSNQPQHF. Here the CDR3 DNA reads TGTGCCAGCCGGACATATAGCAATCAGCCCCAGCATTTT.